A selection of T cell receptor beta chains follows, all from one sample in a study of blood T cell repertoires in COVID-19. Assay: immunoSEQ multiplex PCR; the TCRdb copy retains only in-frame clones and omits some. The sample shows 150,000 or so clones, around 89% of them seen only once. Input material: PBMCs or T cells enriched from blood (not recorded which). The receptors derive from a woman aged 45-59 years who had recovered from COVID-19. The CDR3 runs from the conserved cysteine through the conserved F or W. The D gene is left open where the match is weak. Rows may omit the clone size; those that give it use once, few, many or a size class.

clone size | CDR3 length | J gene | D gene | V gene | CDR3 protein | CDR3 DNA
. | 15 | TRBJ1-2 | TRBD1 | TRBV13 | CASSYGTGGFYGYTF | TGTGCCAGCAGCTATGGGACAGGGGGCTTCTATGGCTACACCTTC
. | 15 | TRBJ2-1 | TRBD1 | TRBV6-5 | CASKPTGGSYNEQFF | TGTGCCAGCAAACCTACAGGGGGCTCCTACAATGAGCAGTTCTTC
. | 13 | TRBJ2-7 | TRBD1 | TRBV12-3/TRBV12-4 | CASSLRTGGEQYF | TGTGCCAGCAGTTTAAGGACAGGGGGGGAGCAGTACTTC
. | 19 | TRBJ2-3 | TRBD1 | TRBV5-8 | CASSSEGYRGRSSPDTQYF | TGTGCCAGCAGCTCAGAAGGGTACAGGGGGCGCTCATCCCCAGATACGCAGTATTTT
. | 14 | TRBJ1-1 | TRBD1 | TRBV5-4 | CASRTGTANTEAFF | TGTGCCAGCAGGACCGGGACAGCGAACACTGAAGCTTTCTTT
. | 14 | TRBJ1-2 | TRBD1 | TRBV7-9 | CASSFGQGDYGYTF | TGTGCCAGCAGCTTCGGACAGGGGGACTATGGCTACACCTTC
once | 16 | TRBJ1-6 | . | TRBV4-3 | CASSQDRGGRNSPLHF | TGCGCCAGCAGCCAAGATCGGGGGGGACGTAATTCACCCCTCCACTTT
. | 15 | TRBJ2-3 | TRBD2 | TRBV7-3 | CASSPGLAGSDTQYF | TGTGCCAGCAGCCCGGGACTAGCGGGGTCTGATACGCAGTATTTT
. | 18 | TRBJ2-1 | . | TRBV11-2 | CASSALASTTSSYNEQFF | TGTGCCAGCAGCGCCCTAGCGAGCACGACTAGCTCCTACAATGAGCAGTTCTTC
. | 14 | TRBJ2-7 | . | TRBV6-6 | CASSYPTSPYEQYF | TGTGCCAGCAGTTACCCGACTAGTCCCTACGAGCAGTACTTC
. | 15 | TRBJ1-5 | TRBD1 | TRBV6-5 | CASSPGQGGSQPQHF | TGTGCCAGCAGTCCCGGACAGGGAGGGTCTCAGCCCCAGCATTTT
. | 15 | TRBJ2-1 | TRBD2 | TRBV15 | CATSRVGGGVNEQFF | TGTGCCACCAGCAGAGTTGGCGGGGGGGTCAATGAGCAGTTCTTC
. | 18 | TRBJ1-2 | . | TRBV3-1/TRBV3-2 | CASSYLGGAYSQDYGYTF | TGTGCCAGCAGCTACTTAGGGGGAGCGTATTCGCAGGACTATGGCTACACCTTC
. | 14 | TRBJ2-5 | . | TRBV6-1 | CASSEIVGDETQYF | TGTGCCAGCAGTGAAATCGTAGGGGATGAGACCCAGTACTTC
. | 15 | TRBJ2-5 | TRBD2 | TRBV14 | CASSQFGGIQETQYF | TGTGCCAGCAGCCAATTCGGGGGGATCCAAGAGACCCAGTACTTC
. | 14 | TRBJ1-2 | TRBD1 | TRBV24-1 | CATSDPGQGDGYTF | TGTGCCACCAGTGATCCCGGACAGGGTGATGGCTACACCTTC
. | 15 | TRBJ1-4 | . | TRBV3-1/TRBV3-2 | CASSPTVTTNEKLFF | TGTGCCAGCAGCCCGACAGTTACAACTAATGAAAAACTGTTTTTT
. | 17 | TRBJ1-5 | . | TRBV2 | CASSSQGRAGGNQPQHF | TGTGCCAGCAGTTCTCAGGGGCGAGCGGGGGGGAATCAGCCCCAGCATTTT
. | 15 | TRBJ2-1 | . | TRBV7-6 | CASSLAWGPYNEQFF | TGTGCCAGCAGCTTAGCGTGGGGCCCGTACAATGAGCAGTTCTTC
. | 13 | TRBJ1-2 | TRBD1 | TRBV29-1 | CSVDNRGYYGYTF | TGCAGCGTTGACAACAGGGGGTACTATGGCTACACCTTC
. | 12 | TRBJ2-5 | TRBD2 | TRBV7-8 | CASSRGGVTQYF | TGTGCCAGCAGCCGGGGGGGTGTGACCCAGTACTTC
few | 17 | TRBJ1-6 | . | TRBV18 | CASSSLSAESYNSPLHF | TGTGCCAGCTCATCACTAAGCGCGGAGAGCTATAATTCACCCCTCCACTTT
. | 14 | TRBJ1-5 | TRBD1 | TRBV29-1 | CSVGGTGGNQPQHF | TGCAGCGTGGGCGGGACAGGGGGGAATCAGCCCCAGCATTTT
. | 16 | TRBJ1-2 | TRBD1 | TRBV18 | CASSPTGQGSNYGYTF | TGTGCCAGCTCTCCCACGGGACAGGGTTCGAACTATGGCTACACCTTC
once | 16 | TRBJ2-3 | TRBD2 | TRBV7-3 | CASSLSSGGYQDTQYF | TGTGCCAGCAGCTTATCCAGCGGGGGGTATCAAGATACGCAGTATTTT
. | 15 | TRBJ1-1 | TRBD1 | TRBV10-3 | CAISGTGEKSGEAFF | TGTGCCATCAGTGGGACAGGGGAGAAGTCGGGTGAAGCTTTCTTT
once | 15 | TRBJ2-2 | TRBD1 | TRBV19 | CASSTGQGRIGELFF | TGTGCCAGTAGTACCGGACAGGGAAGAATCGGGGAGCTGTTTTTT
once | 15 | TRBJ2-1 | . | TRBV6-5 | CASSGGTGVSNEQFF | TGTGCCAGCAGCGGAGGGACGGGGGTATCCAATGAGCAGTTCTTC
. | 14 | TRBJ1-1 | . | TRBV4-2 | CASSQDRGGTEAFF | TGTGCCAGCAGCCAAGATAGGGGGGGCACTGAAGCTTTCTTT
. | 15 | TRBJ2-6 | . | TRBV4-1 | CASSQVPHGANVLTF | TGCGCCAGCAGCCAAGTCCCACATGGGGCCAACGTCCTGACTTTC
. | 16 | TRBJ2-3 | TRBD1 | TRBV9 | CASTQGGTGSTDTQYF | TGTGCCAGCACCCAGGGGGGGACAGGGTCGACAGATACGCAGTATTTT
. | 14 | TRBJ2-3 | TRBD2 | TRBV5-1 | CASRIAGSRDTQYF | TGCGCCAGCAGAATAGCGGGGTCCCGGGATACGCAGTATTTT
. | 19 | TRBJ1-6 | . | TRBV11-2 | CASSPRGGGFSRGNSPLHF | TGTGCCAGCAGCCCTCGCGGGGGGGGCTTTTCCCGAGGTAATTCACCCCTCCACTTT
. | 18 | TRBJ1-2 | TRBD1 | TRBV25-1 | CASSEYGQGISSNYGYTF | TGTGCCAGCAGTGAATATGGACAGGGGATTAGTTCTAACTATGGCTACACCTTC
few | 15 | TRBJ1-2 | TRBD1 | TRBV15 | CATSRVANRGDGYTF | TGTGCCACCAGCAGAGTGGCGAACAGGGGAGATGGCTACACCTTC
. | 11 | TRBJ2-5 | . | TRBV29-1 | CSVAGEETQYF | TGCAGCGTTGCGGGGGAAGAGACCCAGTACTTC
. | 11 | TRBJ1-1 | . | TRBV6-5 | CASSYYNEAFF | TGTGCCAGCAGTTATTATAATGAAGCTTTCTTT
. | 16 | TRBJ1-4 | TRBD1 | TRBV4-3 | CASSAGTGGANEKLFF | TGCGCCAGCAGCGCCGGGACAGGGGGAGCTAATGAAAAACTGTTTTTT
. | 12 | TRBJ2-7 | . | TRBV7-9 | CASSSGTYEQYF | TGTGCCAGCAGCTCCGGGACCTACGAGCAGTACTTC
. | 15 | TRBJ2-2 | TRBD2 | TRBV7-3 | CASSIAGGTAGELFF | TGTGCCAGCAGCATCGCGGGAGGGACCGCCGGGGAGCTGTTTTTT
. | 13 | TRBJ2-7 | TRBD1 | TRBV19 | CASRRTGVYEQYF | TGTGCCAGTCGTCGGACAGGGGTCTACGAGCAGTACTTC
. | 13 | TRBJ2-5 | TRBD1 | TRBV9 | CASSATGGETQYF | TGTGCCAGCAGCGCCACAGGGGGCGAGACCCAGTACTTC
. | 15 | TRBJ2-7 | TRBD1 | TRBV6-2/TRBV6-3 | CASSRQGLTFYEQYF | TGTGCCAGCAGCCGACAGGGCCTCACTTTCTACGAGCAGTACTTC
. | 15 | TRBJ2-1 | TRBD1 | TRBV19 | CASSPGQGAYNEQFF | TGTGCCAGTAGTCCGGGACAGGGAGCTTACAATGAGCAGTTCTTC
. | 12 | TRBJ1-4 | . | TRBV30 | CAWCGADEKLFF | TGTGCCTGGTGTGGGGCTGACGAAAAACTGTTTTTT
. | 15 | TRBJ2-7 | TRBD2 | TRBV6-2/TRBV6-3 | CASSYSIVGGIEQYF | TGTGCCAGCAGTTACTCGATTGTGGGGGGGATCGAGCAGTACTTC
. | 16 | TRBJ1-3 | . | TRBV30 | CAWSPLSPGFGDTIYF | TGTGCCTGGAGTCCTCTTTCACCGGGGTTCGGGGACACCATATATTTT
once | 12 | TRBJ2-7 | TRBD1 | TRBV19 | CATKQGFHEQYF | TGTGCCACCAAACAGGGGTTCCACGAGCAGTACTTC
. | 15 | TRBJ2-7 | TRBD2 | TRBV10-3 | CAISESGTSGYEQYF | TGTGCCATCAGTGAGTCCGGGACTAGCGGCTACGAGCAGTACTTC
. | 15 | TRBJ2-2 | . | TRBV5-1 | CASSGPGHITGELFF | TGCGCCAGCAGCGGGCCGGGACACATTACCGGGGAGCTGTTTTTT